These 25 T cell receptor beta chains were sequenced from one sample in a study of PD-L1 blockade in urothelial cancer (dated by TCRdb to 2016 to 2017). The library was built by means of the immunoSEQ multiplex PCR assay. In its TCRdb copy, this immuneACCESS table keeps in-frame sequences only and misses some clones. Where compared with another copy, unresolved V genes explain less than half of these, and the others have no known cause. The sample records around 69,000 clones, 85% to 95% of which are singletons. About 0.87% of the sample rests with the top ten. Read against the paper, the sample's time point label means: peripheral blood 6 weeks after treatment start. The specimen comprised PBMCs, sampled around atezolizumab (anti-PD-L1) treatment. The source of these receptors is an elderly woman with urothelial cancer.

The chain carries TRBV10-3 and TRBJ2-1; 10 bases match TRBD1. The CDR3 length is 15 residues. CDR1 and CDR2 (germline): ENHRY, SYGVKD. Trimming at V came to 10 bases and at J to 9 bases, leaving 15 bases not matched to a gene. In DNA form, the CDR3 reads TGTGCCACCAGACGATCCGGGACAGGGGACGGTGAGCAGTTCTTC. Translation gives CATRRSGTGDGEQFF.

The CDR3 DNA sequence: TGTGCCAGTGAGCAAACAGGGCGCAATCAGCCCCAGCATTTT. Amino acids: CASEQTGRNQPQHF. The V call is TRBV25-1, the J call TRBJ1-5, with D possibly TRBD1 on 6 matching bases. The CDR3 has 14 amino acids. The V end lost 9 bases, the J end lost 2 bases, and 14 bases lay between the germline ends. Germline-derived CDR1 and CDR2 are MGHDK and SYGVNS.

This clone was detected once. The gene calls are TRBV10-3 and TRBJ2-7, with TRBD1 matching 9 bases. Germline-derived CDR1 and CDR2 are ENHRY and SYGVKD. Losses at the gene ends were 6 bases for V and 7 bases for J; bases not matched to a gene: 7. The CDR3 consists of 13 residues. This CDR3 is CAIRGTGLDEQYF. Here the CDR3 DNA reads TGTGCCATCAGGGGGACAGGGTTAGATGAGCAGTACTTC.

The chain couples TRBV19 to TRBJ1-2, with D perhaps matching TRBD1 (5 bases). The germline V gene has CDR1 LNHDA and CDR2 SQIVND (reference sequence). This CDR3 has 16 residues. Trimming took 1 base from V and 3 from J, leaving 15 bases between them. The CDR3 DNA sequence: TGTGCCAGTAGTATAGTCGCTCAGGGTTTGGACTATGGCTACACCTTC. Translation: CASSIVAQGLDYGYTF.

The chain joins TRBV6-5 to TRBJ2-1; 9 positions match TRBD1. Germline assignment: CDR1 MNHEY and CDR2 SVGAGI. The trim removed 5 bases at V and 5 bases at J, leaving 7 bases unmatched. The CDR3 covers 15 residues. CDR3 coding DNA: TGTGCCAGCAGTACAGGGACAGGGCATCACAATGAGCAGTTCTTC. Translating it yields CASSTGTGHHNEQFF.

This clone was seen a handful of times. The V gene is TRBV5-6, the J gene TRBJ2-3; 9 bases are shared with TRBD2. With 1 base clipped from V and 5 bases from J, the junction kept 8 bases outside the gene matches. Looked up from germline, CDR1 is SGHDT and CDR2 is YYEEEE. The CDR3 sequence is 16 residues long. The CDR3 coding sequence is TGTGCCAGCAGCTTGTACGGGGTAGCGGGAGTAGATACGCAGTATTTT. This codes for CASSLYGVAGVDTQYF.

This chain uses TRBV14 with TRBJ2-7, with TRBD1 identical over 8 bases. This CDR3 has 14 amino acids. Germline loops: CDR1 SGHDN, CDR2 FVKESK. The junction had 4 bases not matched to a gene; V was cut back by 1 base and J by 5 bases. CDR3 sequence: CASSQVGQGHEQYF. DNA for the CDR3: TGTGCCAGCAGCCAAGTTGGACAGGGACACGAGCAGTACTTC.

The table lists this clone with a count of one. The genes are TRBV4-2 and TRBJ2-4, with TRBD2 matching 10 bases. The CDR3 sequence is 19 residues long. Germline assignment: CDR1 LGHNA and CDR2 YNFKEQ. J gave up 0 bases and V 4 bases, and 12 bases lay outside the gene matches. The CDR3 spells CASSLRTSGSPLAKNIQYF. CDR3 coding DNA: TGTGCCAGCAGCCTTCGGACTAGCGGCAGCCCTCTAGCCAAAAACATTCAGTACTTC.

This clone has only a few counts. CDR3 DNA sequence: TGCAGCGTCACCCGGGACAGGGCCGGCTACACCTTC. It encodes CSVTRDRAGYTF. V is TRBV29-1 and J is TRBJ1-2; TRBD1 agrees at 9 bases. With 6 bases clipped from V and 8 bases from J, the junction kept 7 bases outside the gene matches. CDR1 is SQVTM, CDR2 ANQGSEA, per germline. CDR3 length equals 12 residues.

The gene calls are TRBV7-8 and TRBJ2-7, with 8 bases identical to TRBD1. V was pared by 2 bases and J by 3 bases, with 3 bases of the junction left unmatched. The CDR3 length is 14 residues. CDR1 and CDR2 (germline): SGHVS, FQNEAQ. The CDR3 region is CASSLYGQGYEQYF. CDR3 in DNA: TGTGCCAGCAGCTTATACGGACAGGGCTACGAGCAGTACTTC. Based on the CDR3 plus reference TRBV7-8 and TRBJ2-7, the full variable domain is GAGVSQSPRYKVAKRGQDVALRCDPISGHVSLFWYQQALGQGPEFLTYFQNEAQLDKSGLPSDRFFAERPEGSVSTLKIQRTQQEDSAVYLCASSLYGQGYEQYFGPGTRLTVT.

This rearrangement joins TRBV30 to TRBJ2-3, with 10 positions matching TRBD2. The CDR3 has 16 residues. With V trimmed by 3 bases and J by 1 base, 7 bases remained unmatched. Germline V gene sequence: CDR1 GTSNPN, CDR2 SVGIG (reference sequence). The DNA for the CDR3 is TGTGCCTGGAGCTACAGGACTAGCGGACGCACAGATACGCAGTATTTT. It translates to CAWSYRTSGRTDTQYF.

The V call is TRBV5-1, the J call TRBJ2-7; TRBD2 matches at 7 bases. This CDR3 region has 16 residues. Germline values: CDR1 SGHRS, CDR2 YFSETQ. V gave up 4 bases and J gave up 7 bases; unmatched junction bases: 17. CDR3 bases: TGCGCCAGCAGCCCCCAGCCAGGGATGACTAGCAATGAGCAGTACTTC. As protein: CASSPQPGMTSNEQYF.

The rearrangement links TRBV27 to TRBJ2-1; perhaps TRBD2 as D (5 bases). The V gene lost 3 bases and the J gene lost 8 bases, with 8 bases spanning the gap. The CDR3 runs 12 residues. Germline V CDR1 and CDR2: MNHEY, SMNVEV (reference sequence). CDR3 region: CASSFGNHEQFF. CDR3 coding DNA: TGTGCCAGCAGTTTCGGGAACCATGAGCAGTTCTTC.

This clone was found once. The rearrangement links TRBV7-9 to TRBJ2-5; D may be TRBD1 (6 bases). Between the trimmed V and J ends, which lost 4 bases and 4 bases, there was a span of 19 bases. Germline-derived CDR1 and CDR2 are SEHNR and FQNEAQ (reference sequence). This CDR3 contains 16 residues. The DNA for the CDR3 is TGTGCCAGCAGCTACACCTACAGGGTCAGGGGAGAGACCCAGTACTTC. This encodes CASSYTYRVRGETQYF.

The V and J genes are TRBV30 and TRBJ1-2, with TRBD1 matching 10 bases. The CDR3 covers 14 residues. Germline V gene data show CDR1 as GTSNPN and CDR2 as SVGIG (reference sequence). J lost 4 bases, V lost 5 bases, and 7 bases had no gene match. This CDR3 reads CAWGEGQGPYGYTF. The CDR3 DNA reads TGTGCCTGGGGGGAGGGACAGGGGCCCTATGGCTACACCTTC.

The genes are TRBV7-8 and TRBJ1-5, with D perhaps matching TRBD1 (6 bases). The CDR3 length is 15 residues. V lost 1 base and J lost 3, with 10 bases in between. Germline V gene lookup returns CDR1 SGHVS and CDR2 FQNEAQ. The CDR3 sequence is CASSLGDRLNQPQHF. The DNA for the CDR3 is TGTGCCAGCAGCTTAGGAGACAGGCTCAATCAGCCCCAGCATTTT.

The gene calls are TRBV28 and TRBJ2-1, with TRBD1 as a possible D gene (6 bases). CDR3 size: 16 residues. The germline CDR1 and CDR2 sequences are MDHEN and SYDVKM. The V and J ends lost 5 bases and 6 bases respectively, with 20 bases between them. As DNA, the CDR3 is TGTGCCAGCAGTGCCTCCGGGCCCAGGGGCCTCAATGAGCAGTTCTTC. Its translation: CASSASGPRGLNEQFF.

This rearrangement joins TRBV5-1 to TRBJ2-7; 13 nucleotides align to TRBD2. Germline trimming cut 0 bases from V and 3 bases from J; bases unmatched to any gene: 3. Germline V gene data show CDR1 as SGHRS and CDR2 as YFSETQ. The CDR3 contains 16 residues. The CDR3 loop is CASSLGTSGSVYEQYF. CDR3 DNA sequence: TGCGCCAGCAGCTTGGGGACTAGCGGGAGCGTCTACGAGCAGTACTTC.

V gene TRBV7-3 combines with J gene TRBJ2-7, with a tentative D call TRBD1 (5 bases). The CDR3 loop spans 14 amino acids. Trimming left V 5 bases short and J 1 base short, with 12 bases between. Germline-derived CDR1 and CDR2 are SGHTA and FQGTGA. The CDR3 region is CASSPAQGSYEQYF. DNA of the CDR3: TGTGCCAGCAGCCCCGCTCAGGGATCCTACGAGCAGTACTTC. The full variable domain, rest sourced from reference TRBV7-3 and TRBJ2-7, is GAGVSQTPSNKVTEKGKYVELRCDPISGHTALYWYRQSLGQGPEFLIYFQGTGAADDSGLPNDRFFAVRPEGSVSTLKIQRTERGDSAVYLCASSPAQGSYEQYFGPGTRLTVT.

The CDR3 spells CASRGQGNRPLNYGYTF. In nucleotides, the CDR3 is TGTGCCAGCAGGGGCCAGGGGAACCGACCCTTGAACTATGGCTACACCTTC. The J gene is TRBJ1-2, the V gene TRBV28; maybe TRBD1 (6 bases). The CDR3 runs 17 residues. Germline V gene lookup returns CDR1 MDHEN and CDR2 SYDVKM. V was pared by 6 bases and J by 2 bases, with 22 bases between.

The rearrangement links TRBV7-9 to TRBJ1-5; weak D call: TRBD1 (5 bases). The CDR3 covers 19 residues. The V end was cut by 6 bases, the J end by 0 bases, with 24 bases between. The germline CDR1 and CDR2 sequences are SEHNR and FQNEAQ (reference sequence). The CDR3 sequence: CASSYTFETEIISNQPQHF. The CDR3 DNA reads TGTGCCAGCAGTTACACATTCGAGACAGAGATAATTAGCAATCAGCCCCAGCATTTT.

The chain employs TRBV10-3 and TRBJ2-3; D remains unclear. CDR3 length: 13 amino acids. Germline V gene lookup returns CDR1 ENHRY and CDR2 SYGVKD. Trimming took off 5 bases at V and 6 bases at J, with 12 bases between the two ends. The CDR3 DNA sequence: TGTGCCATCAGTCCGGATATGAGGGATACGCAGTATTTT. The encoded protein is CAISPDMRDTQYF.

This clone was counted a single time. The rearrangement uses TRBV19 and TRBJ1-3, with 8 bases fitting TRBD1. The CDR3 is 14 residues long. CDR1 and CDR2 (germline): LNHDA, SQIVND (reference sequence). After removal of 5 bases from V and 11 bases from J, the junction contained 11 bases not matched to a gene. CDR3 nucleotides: TGTGCCAGTAGTTCCGGGACAGGCCGCGTACCCATATATTTT. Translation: CASSSGTGRVPIYF.

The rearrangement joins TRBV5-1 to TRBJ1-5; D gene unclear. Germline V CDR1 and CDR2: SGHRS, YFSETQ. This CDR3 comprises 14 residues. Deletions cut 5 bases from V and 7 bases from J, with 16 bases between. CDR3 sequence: CASSRDSGVQPQHF. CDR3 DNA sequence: TGCGCCAGCAGTCGTGATTCCGGGGTACAGCCCCAGCATTTT.

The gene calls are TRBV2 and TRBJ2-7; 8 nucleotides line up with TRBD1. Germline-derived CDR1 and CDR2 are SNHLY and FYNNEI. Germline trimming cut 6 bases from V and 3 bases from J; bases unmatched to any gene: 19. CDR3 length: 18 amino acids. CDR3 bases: TGTGCCAGCAGGTTCCCCGAGACAGGGGCGACCGAAATCTACGAGCAGTACTTC. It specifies CASRFPETGATEIYEQYF.